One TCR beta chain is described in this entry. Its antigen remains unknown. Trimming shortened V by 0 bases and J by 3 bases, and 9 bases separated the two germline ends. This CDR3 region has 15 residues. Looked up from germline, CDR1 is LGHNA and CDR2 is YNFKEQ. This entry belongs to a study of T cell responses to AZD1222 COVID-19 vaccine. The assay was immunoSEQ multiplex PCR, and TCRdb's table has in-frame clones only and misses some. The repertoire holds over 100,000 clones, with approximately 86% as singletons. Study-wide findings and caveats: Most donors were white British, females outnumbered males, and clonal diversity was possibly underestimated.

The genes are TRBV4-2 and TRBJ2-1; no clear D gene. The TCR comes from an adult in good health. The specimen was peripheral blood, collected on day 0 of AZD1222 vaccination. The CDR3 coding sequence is TGTGCCAGCAGCCAAGATGTAGGCAGCTACAATGAGCAGTTCTTC. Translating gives CASSQDVGSYNEQFF.